Listed below are T cell receptor beta chains from one sample, sequenced in a study of patients and donors after allogeneic stem cell transplantation. TCRdb re-called the RT-PCR reads through MiXCR, storing one row per CDR3 protein. Here the sample spans fewer than 500,000 distinct CDR3 sequences, more than 15% being singletons. The sequenced sample consisted of blood, either unsorted or a sorted T cell fraction (not recorded which). All receptors derive from a human donor who was either an allogeneic HSCT recipient or a stem cell or donor lymphocyte infusion donor (not recorded which). It is not recorded whose cells these are; they may come from a transplant donor. Both conserved end residues are trimmed from each CDR3. Part of the rows lack a size; the others show once, few, many or a class for expanded clones.

size | J | length | V | CDR3
NA | TRBJ2-5 | 12 | TRBV12-3/TRBV12-4 | ASSLARGLETQY
few | TRBJ2-1 | 12 | TRBV4-1 | ASSQDQPDNEQF
NA | TRBJ1-1 | 13 | TRBV6-2/TRBV6-3 | ASSWGARGYAEAF
NA | TRBJ2-3 | 12 | TRBV10-3 | AISGTSGSDTQY
few | TRBJ1-3 | 15 | TRBV15 | ATSREHLGRSGNTIY
NA | TRBJ1-5 | 13 | TRBV2 | ASSQITGGRQPQH
NA | TRBJ1-6 | 14 | TRBV20-1 | SASGPSHAANSPLH
few | TRBJ2-3 | 14 | TRBV25-1 | ASSNGLATITDTQY
few | TRBJ2-1 | 13 | TRBV20-1 | SAGRLAGRYNEQF
NA | TRBJ2-7 | 12 | TRBV30 | AWSPKGAGHEQY
NA | TRBJ2-7 | 11 | TRBV20-1 | SAPDRTDYELY
few | TRBJ2-1 | 13 | TRBV4-3 | ASSQARGQYNEQF
few | TRBJ1-5 | 10 | TRBV12-3/TRBV12-4 | ASTYAGQPQH
NA | TRBJ1-1 | 12 | TRBV12-5 | ASGSRPRGTEAF
NA | TRBJ2-1 | 8 | TRBV29-1 | SVEGNEQF
NA | TRBJ1-1 | 17 | TRBV27 | ASSNIRLRDRVAGTEAF
few | TRBJ1-6 | 13 | TRBV20-1 | SARGKGGAMTPLH
many | TRBJ2-5 | 11 | TRBV12-3/TRBV12-4 | ASTVGGRETQY
NA | TRBJ1-6 | 11 | TRBV3-1 | ASNRGKNSPLH
NA | TRBJ2-5 | 12 | TRBV6-2/TRBV6-3 | ASSYRQLRETQY
NA | TRBJ1-3 | 9 | TRBV30 | AWREGGNVY
NA | TRBJ2-4 | 15 | TRBV12-3/TRBV12-4 | ASSLSGQGRAKNIQY
many | TRBJ2-1 | 16 | TRBV12-3/TRBV12-4 | ASSLARLAGTDYNEQF
NA | TRBJ2-7 | 14 | TRBV5-1 | ASSLESSGFSYEQY
few | TRBJ1-2 | 10 | TRBV25-1 | ASSGTRHGYT
many | TRBJ1-2 | 11 | TRBV7-9 | ASSVQGNYGYT
NA | TRBJ1-1 | 13 | TRBV18 | ASSPAHRVNTEAF
NA | TRBJ2-1 | 14 | TRBV18 | ASSPLPAGVGNEQF
NA | TRBJ2-7 | 12 | TRBV27 | ASSSVAKQREQY
few | TRBJ1-3 | 11 | TRBV24-1 | ATSKDTGNTIY
NA | TRBJ2-3 | 17 | TRBV20-1 | SATGGLWRGGKSTDTQY
NA | TRBJ2-1 | 15 | TRBV19 | ASSIVSPFRSYNEQF
NA | TRBJ2-3 | 15 | TRBV11-3 | ASSLEIPGRGVDTQY
NA | TRBJ2-6 | 12 | TRBV20-1 | SARGEYGANVLT
few | TRBJ1-1 | 12 | TRBV7-8 | ASSLVTGRGEAF
NA | TRBJ2-7 | 16 | TRBV11-2 | ASSLDLILAGAIYEQY
many | TRBJ1-2 | 12 | TRBV15 | ATSRDGTGYGYT
many | TRBJ2-7 | 12 | TRBV12-3/TRBV12-4 | ASRPAAWSYEQY
many | TRBJ1-2 | 12 | TRBV12-3/TRBV12-4 | ASTRTGLQGGYT